Listed here are 10 T cell receptor beta chains from one sample, sequenced in a study of cytomegalovirus exposure and HLA in healthy donors. A multiplex PCR was run with 60 Vbeta primers and 13 Jbeta primers. TCRdb's copy holds only in-frame clones and misses some; the assay was immunoSEQ multiplex PCR. The profile shows 150,000 to 180,000 clones, 80% of them singletons. What was sequenced was PBMCs. These receptors were collected from a young man in good health and CMV-seropositive.

The J gene is TRBJ2-3, the V gene TRBV9; TRBD1 might be the D (6 bases). Trimming pared 3 bases from V and 4 bases from J, leaving 12 bases between. Germline V gene sequence: CDR1 SGDLS, CDR2 YYNGEE. The CDR3 runs 14 residues. CDR3 protein: CASSDLTGPDTQYF. DNA for the CDR3: TGTGCCAGCAGCGATTTAACAGGGCCAGATACGCAGTATTTT.

This chain connects TRBV15 to TRBJ2-3; 8 bases are shared with TRBD2. The CDR3 contains 14 residues. The germline gives CDR1 LNHNV, CDR2 YYDKDF (reference sequence). V lost 8 bases to trimming and J lost 2 bases; unmatched junction nucleotides: 6. The CDR3 DNA reads TGTGCCACCTGGGCGGGAGGTAACACAGATACGCAGTATTTT. Its protein is CATWAGGNTDTQYF.

The chain has TRBV5-1 and TRBJ2-2, with 10 bases that match TRBD2. The CDR3 is 17 amino acids. Germline V gives CDR1 SGHRS, CDR2 YFSETQ. The V and J ends lost 2 bases and 5 bases, in that order; junction bases with no gene match: 9. DNA of the CDR3: TGCGCCAGCAGCTTATACAGCGGGAGGGCCGATACCGGGGAGCTGTTTTTT. This sequence encodes CASSLYSGRADTGELFF.

The V and J genes are TRBV7-3 and TRBJ1-1, with D possibly matching TRBD1 (5 bases). Trimming cost V 5 bases and J 0 bases, with 10 bases left between them. The germline CDR1 and CDR2 sequences are SGHTA and FQGTGA. CDR3 length: 14 residues. Here the CDR3 reads CASSPGHMNTEAFF. CDR3 DNA: TGTGCCAGCAGCCCCGGACATATGAACACTGAAGCTTTCTTT.

The rearrangement joins TRBV7-2 to TRBJ2-7; TRBD1 agrees at 9 bases. The trim removed 5 bases at V and 2 bases at J, leaving 7 bases unmatched. CDR1 SGHTA and CDR2 FQGNSA come from the germline V gene. This CDR3 region has 15 residues. The CDR3 DNA follows: TGTGCCAGCAGCGTTCATACAGGGGGCACCTACGAGCAGTACTTC. It translates to CASSVHTGGTYEQYF.

The rearrangement uses TRBV18 and TRBJ2-7, with TRBD2 matching 8 bases. The CDR3 is made up of 15 amino acids. Germline V gene lookup returns CDR1 KGHSH and CDR2 LQKENI. Trimming at V came to 6 bases and at J to 6 bases, leaving 13 bases not matched to a gene. The CDR3 region is CASSQIAGTGVEQYF. The DNA for the CDR3 is TGTGCCAGCTCGCAGATAGCGGGGACGGGGGTCGAGCAGTACTTC.

This clone was counted a few times. CDR3 sequence reads: CASSVVGGTEAFF. CDR3 coding DNA: TGCGCCAGCAGCGTGGTAGGAGGCACTGAAGCTTTCTTT. The V gene is TRBV4-1, the J gene TRBJ1-1, with D unresolved. V lost 5 bases, J lost 4 bases, and 11 bases lay in between. The CDR3 spans 13 residues. The germline V gene encodes CDR1 MGHRA and CDR2 YSYEKL.

This clone was counted once. The chain recombines TRBV18 with TRBJ2-2; D perhaps matches TRBD1 (5 bases). CDR3 length equals 14 residues. Germline lookup yields CDR1 KGHSH and CDR2 LQKENI. V was shortened by 0 bases and J by 6 bases, with 8 bases between the two germline ends. Here the CDR3 DNA reads TGTGCCAGCTCACCACCGGTCAGGGCCGGGGAGCTGTTTTTT. Its translation is CASSPPVRAGELFF.

This CDR3 is CASRSGQGAYTEAFF. The CDR3 nucleotides read TGTGCCAGCAGGTCCGGGCAGGGGGCATACACTGAAGCTTTCTTT. The chain has TRBV28 and TRBJ1-1; TRBD1 matches at 8 bases. This CDR3 is built from 15 residues. With 6 bases clipped from V and 3 bases from J, the junction kept 9 bases outside the gene matches. CDR1 and CDR2 from the germline V gene are MDHEN and SYDVKM.

This clone is a singleton in its sample. The chain combines TRBV29-1 with TRBJ2-5, with TRBD2 identical over 11 bases. The J call is doubtful: the DNA matches TRBJ2-7 better. Germline CDR1 reads SQVTM; CDR2 reads ANQGSEA. The CDR3 runs 16 residues. The CDR3 sequence: CSARRRGTSGSYEQYF. CDR3 DNA sequence: TGCAGCGCAAGACGACGAGGGACTAGCGGCTCCTACGAGCAGTACTTC.